The 23 T cell receptor beta chains listed next were all sequenced from one sample in a study of STAT5B mutations in CD4+ large granular lymphocyte leukemia. Measured with immunoSEQ multiplex PCR; TCRdb has only the in-frame clones, and not every one. The table records tens of thousands of clones, 80% to 90% of them present only once. The sequenced sample was CD4+ T cells from blood buffy coats. These receptors came from a human donor in good health.

The genes are TRBV30 and TRBJ2-3; D might be TRBD2 (5 bases). The length of the CDR3 is 12 residues. Trimming shortened V by 1 base and J by 10 bases, and 12 bases separated the two germline ends. Per the germline V gene, CDR1 is GTSNPN and CDR2 is SVGIG (reference sequence). CDR3 residues: CAWSGVLSAQYF. Written as DNA, the CDR3 is TGTGCCTGGAGTGGCGTCCTTAGCGCGCAGTATTTT. The full variable domain, with the rest looked up from reference TRBV30 and TRBJ2-3, is SQTIHQWPATLVQPVGSPLSLECTVEGTSNPNLYWYRQAAGRGLQLLFYSVGIGQISSEVPQNLSASRPQDRQFILSSKKLLLSDSGFYLCAWSGVLSAQYFGPGTRLTVL.

This chain uses TRBV2 with TRBJ1-3; TRBD1 matches 7 bases. CDR1 and CDR2 (germline): SNHLY, FYNNEI. The J segment lost 2 bases and the V segment lost 4 bases, leaving 2 bases of the junction unmatched. This CDR3 has 14 residues. CDR3 protein: CASSVGQTGNTIYF. In DNA, the CDR3 is TGTGCCAGCAGTGTGGGACAGACTGGAAACACCATATATTTT.

The V and J genes are TRBV6-6 and TRBJ2-1; a possible D gene is TRBD2 (5 bases). Trimming removed 2 bases at V and 8 bases at J, with 19 bases between. The CDR3 has 16 residues. Germline V CDR1 and CDR2: MNHNY, SVGAGI (reference sequence). For the CDR3, the DNA is TGTGCCAGCAGTTACAATAAGGACGAACTAGACCATGAGCAGTTCTTC. This translates into CASSYNKDELDHEQFF.

The CDR3 sequence: CASSLGGGANEQFF. The CDR3 nucleotides are TGTGCCAGCAGCTTAGGCGGGGGGGCGAATGAGCAGTTCTTC. V gene TRBV11-3 combines with J gene TRBJ2-1; 9 nucleotides line up with TRBD2. J gave up 7 bases and V 1 base, and 2 bases lay outside the gene matches. The CDR3 extends over 14 amino acids. Germline V gives CDR1 SGHNT, CDR2 YENEEA. Looking up the rest from reference TRBV11-3 and TRBJ2-1 gives the full variable domain: EAGVVQSPRYKIIEKKQPVAFWCNPISGHNTLYWYLQNLGQGPELLIRYENEEAVDDSQLPKDRFSAERLKGVDSTLKIQPAELGDSAVYLCASSLGGGANEQFFGPGTRLTVL.

To note about this clone: The sample contains more than one DNA sequence encoding this CDR3. The chain links TRBV5-6 to TRBJ2-3; perhaps TRBD2 as D (6 bases). The germline gives CDR1 SGHDT, CDR2 YYEEEE. The CDR3 has 17 residues. V lost 4 bases to trimming and J lost 0 bases, with 18 bases between them. The DNA of the CDR3 is TGTGCCAGCAGCATAGACGGGGGAATAGTCAGCACAGATACGCAGTATTTT. Translating gives CASSIDGGIVSTDTQYF.

V gene TRBV29-1 combines with J gene TRBJ2-5, with D perhaps TRBD2 (5 bases). In germline, CDR1 is SQVTM, CDR2 ANQGSEA. V lost 7 bases, J lost 1 base, and 19 bases lay in between. This CDR3 has 15 amino acids. The CDR3 DNA reads TGCAGCGCTCAAAACCGGGATCGCTTCCAAGAGACCCAGTACTTC. It codes for CSAQNRDRFQETQYF.

The chain couples TRBV28 to TRBJ2-6; 9 nucleotides match TRBD1. The germline V gene has CDR1 MDHEN and CDR2 SYDVKM. Trimming took 6 bases from V and 0 from J; bases not matched to a gene: 6. The CDR3 spans 17 residues. The CDR3 sequence: CASSTGQGRSGANVLTF. Here the CDR3 DNA reads TGTGCCAGCAGCACGGGACAGGGCCGCTCTGGGGCCAACGTCCTGACTTTC.

The chain links TRBV19 to TRBJ2-1; TRBD1 is a possible D gene (5 bases). This CDR3 spans 14 amino acids. Germline values: CDR1 LNHDA, CDR2 SQIVND (reference sequence). Trimming removed 5 bases from V and 0 bases from J, with 8 bases in between. The CDR3, as DNA: TGTGCCAGTAGTCAAGGGGTCTCCTACAATGAGCAGTTCTTC. Translating it yields CASSQGVSYNEQFF. The whole variable domain, remainder taken from reference TRBV19 and TRBJ2-1, is DGGITQSPKYLFRKEGQNVTLSCEQNLNHDAMYWYRQDPGQGLRLIYYSQIVNDFQKGDIAEGYSVSREKKESFPLTVTSAQKNPTAFYLCASSQGVSYNEQFFGPGTRLTVL.

The CDR3 reads CASSLATDTQYF. As DNA, the CDR3 is TGTGCCAGTTCTCTAGCAACAGATACGCAGTATTTT. This sequence joins TRBV19 and TRBJ2-3; a possible D gene is TRBD2 (5 bases). This CDR3 has 12 residues. CDR1 is LNHDA and CDR2 is SQIVND in the germline V gene (reference sequence). V shed 8 bases and J shed 3 bases, with 9 bases lying between them.

This chain joins TRBV6-5 and TRBJ2-7; D not resolved. Germline V gene sequence: CDR1 MNHEY, CDR2 SVGAGI. Trimming shortened V by 6 bases and J by 5 bases, and 14 bases separated the two germline ends. This CDR3 comprises 13 residues. The CDR3 loop is CASSPRPGNEQYF. The CDR3, as DNA: TGTGCCAGCAGCCCACGCCCTGGAAACGAGCAGTACTTC.

The rearrangement uses TRBV27 and TRBJ2-7; D unclear. This CDR3 is 14 amino acids long. Germline V gene sequence: CDR1 MNHEY, CDR2 SMNVEV (reference sequence). Trimming took off 4 bases at V and 2 bases at J, with 12 bases between the two ends. The CDR3 sequence is CASSYNMPPYEQYF. CDR3 nucleotide sequence: TGTGCCAGCAGTTACAACATGCCCCCCTACGAGCAGTACTTC.

J is TRBJ1-1 and V is TRBV9, with TRBD1 identical over 8 bases. V shed 4 bases and J 0 bases; nucleotides not matched to a gene: 8. The CDR3 length is 16 residues. In germline, CDR1 is SGDLS, CDR2 YYNGEE. The CDR3 bases are TGTGCCAGCAGCCGGGGACAGGCTATGATGAACACTGAAGCTTTCTTT. Translated: CASSRGQAMMNTEAFF.

The chain joins TRBV2 to TRBJ1-1; D is unresolved. The CDR3 contains 13 residues. Trimming took off 4 bases at V and 0 bases at J, with 6 bases between the two ends. Germline CDR1 SNHLY, CDR2 FYNNEI. The CDR3 sequence: CASSALVNTEAFF. CDR3 coding DNA: TGTGCCAGCAGTGCCTTAGTGAACACTGAAGCTTTCTTT. The variable domain in full, completed from reference TRBV2 and TRBJ1-1, reads EPEVTQTPSHQVTQMGQEVILRCVPISNHLYFYWYRQILGQKVEFLVSFYNNEISEKSEIFDDQFSVERPDGSNFTLKIRSTKLEDSAMYFCASSALVNTEAFFGQGTRLTVV.

The sample holds a few counts of this clone. This chain uses TRBV4-2 with TRBJ1-5; D unresolved. V dropped 0 bases and J dropped 7 bases, with 7 bases sitting between them. The CDR3 contains 13 residues. CDR1 is LGHNA, CDR2 YNFKEQ, per germline. CDR3 DNA: TGTGCCAGCAGCCAAGATCTGAACCAGCCCCAGCATTTT. Protein product: CASSQDLNQPQHF.

Here the CDR3 reads CASSPGQAPVGAQYF. Written as DNA, the CDR3 is TGTGCCAGCAGCCCTGGACAGGCGCCCGTGGGAGCGCAGTATTTT. This sequence joins TRBV7-2 and TRBJ2-3; 7 bases line up with TRBD1. The length of the CDR3 is 15 residues. The ends lost 5 bases at V and 10 bases at J; junction bases unmatched: 15. Germline assignment: CDR1 SGHTA and CDR2 FQGNSA.

This clone was observed a handful of times. The chain is built from TRBV10-3 and TRBJ2-7; the match to TRBD1 covers 11 bases. Germline values: CDR1 ENHRY, CDR2 SYGVKD. J gave up 5 bases and V 4 bases, and 4 bases lay outside the gene matches. This CDR3 is 14 amino acids long. DNA of the CDR3: TGTGCCATCAGTGGCGGGACAGGGGGGGACGAGCAGTACTTC. Its protein is CAISGGTGGDEQYF.

This chain uses TRBV2 with TRBJ2-4, with TRBD2 as a possible D gene (6 bases). Trimming cost V 6 bases and J 6 bases, with 15 bases left between them. This CDR3 contains 14 residues. Germline V CDR1 and CDR2: SNHLY, FYNNEI. The CDR3 DNA follows: TGTGCCAGCAGCCCGCTTGATAGCGGAAACATTCAGTACTTC. As protein: CASSPLDSGNIQYF.

The V call is TRBV9, the J call TRBJ2-3, with unresolved D. Germline V gene data show CDR1 as SGDLS and CDR2 as YYNGEE. This CDR3 has 15 residues. V dropped 2 bases and J dropped 3 bases, with 13 bases sitting between them. CDR3 nucleotide sequence: TGTGCCAGCAGCGTGTCCGTGCTCGTAACAGATACGCAGTATTTT. Translating it yields CASSVSVLVTDTQYF.

The V call is TRBV5-8, the J call TRBJ2-7, with 7 positions matching TRBD1. CDR3 length: 15 residues. After removal of 4 bases from V and 4 bases from J, the junction contained 11 bases not matched to a gene. CDR1 is SGHTS and CDR2 is YDEGEE in the germline V gene. The CDR3 reads CASSRTGTVSYEQYF. For the CDR3, the DNA is TGTGCCAGCAGCAGAACCGGGACAGTGAGTTACGAGCAGTACTTC.

This rearrangement joins TRBV29-1 to TRBJ1-4, with D possibly TRBD1 on 5 matching bases. Germline V gene data show CDR1 as SQVTM and CDR2 as ANQGSEA. CDR3 size: 14 residues. V was clipped by 0 bases and J by 5 bases, with 10 bases between them. CDR3 DNA sequence: TGCAGCGTTGAAGAGCGGGGCGGGAATGAAAAACTGTTTTTT. Its translation is CSVEERGGNEKLFF. Supplemented by reference TRBV29-1 and TRBJ1-4, the full variable domain reads SAVISQKPSRDICQRGTSLTIQCQVDSQVTMMFWYRQQPGQSLTLIATANQGSEATYESGFVIDKFPISRPNLTFSTLTVSNMSPEDSSIYLCSVEERGGNEKLFFGSGTQLSVL.

V is TRBV10-3 and J is TRBJ2-5; the D gene is possibly TRBD1 (5 bases). The CDR3 is 13 residues long. V was clipped by 4 bases and J by 1 base, with 7 bases between them. Germline CDR1 is ENHRY and CDR2 is SYGVKD. As DNA, the CDR3 is TGTGCCATCAGTGGACAGATCCAAGAGACCCAGTACTTC. Its translation: CAISGQIQETQYF.

The CDR3 nucleotides are TGTGCCAGCAGGGACAGGACTGCCTACGAGCAGTACTTC. It specifies CASRDRTAYEQYF. V is TRBV28 and J is TRBJ2-7, with 7 bases aligning to TRBD1. This CDR3 spans 13 amino acids. Trimming at V came to 6 bases and at J to 2 bases, leaving 4 bases not matched to a gene. Germline CDR1 reads MDHEN; CDR2 reads SYDVKM.

The rearrangement links TRBV11-2 to TRBJ2-7, with D unclear. The CDR3 sequence is 13 residues long. The V end was cut by 2 bases, the J end by 3 bases, with 8 bases between. Germline V gene lookup returns CDR1 SGHAT and CDR2 FQNNGV. The CDR3 protein is CASSLPGLYEQYF. In DNA, the CDR3 is TGTGCCAGCAGCTTACCAGGTCTCTACGAGCAGTACTTC.